This T cell receptor beta chain was profiled in a study of blood T cell repertoires in COVID-19. Overall study context: Italy, Spain and the United States were the sources of the convalescent and acute COVID-19 samples.

Measured with immunoSEQ multiplex PCR; TCRdb has only the in-frame clones, and not every one. This table has a few hundred thousand clones, around nine tenths appearing once. This CDR3 comprises 12 residues. CDR1 is LGHDT, CDR2 YNNKEL, per germline (reference sequence). The V gene lost 4 bases and the J gene lost 3 bases, with 6 bases spanning the gap. Sequenced material: peripheral blood. The sequence was collected from a woman younger than 45 with COVID-19, enrolled during active disease. This rearrangement joins TRBV3-1 (or the pseudogene TRBV3-2) to TRBJ1-2, with D hard to call. The CDR3 DNA reads as TGTGCCAGCAGCCTCCGGGACTATGGCTACACCTTC. Translated: CASSLRDYGYTF.